This TCR beta chain stems from a study of Graves' ophthalmopathy and Graves' hyperthyroidism. Study outcomes and limitations: Among thyroid clonotypes expanded above 0.001 frequency, most also appeared in blood.

This clonotype was counted at least ten times. What it recognizes is unknown. The CDR3 is made up of 15 amino acids. From germline, CDR1 is DFQATT and CDR2 SNEGSKA (reference sequence). Trimming left V 6 bases short and J 0 bases short, with 17 bases between. Amplification of TCR beta CDR3 regions used RNA transcripts. Scientists carried out first-round RT-PCR using HTBI primers and then a second-round multiplex PCR. MiXCR, applied by TCRdb to the multiplex PCR reads, yields one record per CDR3 protein. The table lists a few hundred thousand distinct CDR3 sequences, about 16% of them singletons. Hyperthyroidism patients, all newly diagnosed, had under 2 months' duration and ages of 18 to 65.

The rearrangement uses TRBV20-1 and TRBJ1-1, with a possible D match to TRBD1 (5 bases). Sequencing was done on a sample of peripheral blood. The sequence derives from a woman between 18 and 29 years old with stable Graves' hyperthyroidism. The CDR3 DNA is TGCAGTGCGCCCCTGCCGGGACGTTTGAACACTGAAGCTTTCTTT. Protein product: CSAPLPGRLNTEAFF.